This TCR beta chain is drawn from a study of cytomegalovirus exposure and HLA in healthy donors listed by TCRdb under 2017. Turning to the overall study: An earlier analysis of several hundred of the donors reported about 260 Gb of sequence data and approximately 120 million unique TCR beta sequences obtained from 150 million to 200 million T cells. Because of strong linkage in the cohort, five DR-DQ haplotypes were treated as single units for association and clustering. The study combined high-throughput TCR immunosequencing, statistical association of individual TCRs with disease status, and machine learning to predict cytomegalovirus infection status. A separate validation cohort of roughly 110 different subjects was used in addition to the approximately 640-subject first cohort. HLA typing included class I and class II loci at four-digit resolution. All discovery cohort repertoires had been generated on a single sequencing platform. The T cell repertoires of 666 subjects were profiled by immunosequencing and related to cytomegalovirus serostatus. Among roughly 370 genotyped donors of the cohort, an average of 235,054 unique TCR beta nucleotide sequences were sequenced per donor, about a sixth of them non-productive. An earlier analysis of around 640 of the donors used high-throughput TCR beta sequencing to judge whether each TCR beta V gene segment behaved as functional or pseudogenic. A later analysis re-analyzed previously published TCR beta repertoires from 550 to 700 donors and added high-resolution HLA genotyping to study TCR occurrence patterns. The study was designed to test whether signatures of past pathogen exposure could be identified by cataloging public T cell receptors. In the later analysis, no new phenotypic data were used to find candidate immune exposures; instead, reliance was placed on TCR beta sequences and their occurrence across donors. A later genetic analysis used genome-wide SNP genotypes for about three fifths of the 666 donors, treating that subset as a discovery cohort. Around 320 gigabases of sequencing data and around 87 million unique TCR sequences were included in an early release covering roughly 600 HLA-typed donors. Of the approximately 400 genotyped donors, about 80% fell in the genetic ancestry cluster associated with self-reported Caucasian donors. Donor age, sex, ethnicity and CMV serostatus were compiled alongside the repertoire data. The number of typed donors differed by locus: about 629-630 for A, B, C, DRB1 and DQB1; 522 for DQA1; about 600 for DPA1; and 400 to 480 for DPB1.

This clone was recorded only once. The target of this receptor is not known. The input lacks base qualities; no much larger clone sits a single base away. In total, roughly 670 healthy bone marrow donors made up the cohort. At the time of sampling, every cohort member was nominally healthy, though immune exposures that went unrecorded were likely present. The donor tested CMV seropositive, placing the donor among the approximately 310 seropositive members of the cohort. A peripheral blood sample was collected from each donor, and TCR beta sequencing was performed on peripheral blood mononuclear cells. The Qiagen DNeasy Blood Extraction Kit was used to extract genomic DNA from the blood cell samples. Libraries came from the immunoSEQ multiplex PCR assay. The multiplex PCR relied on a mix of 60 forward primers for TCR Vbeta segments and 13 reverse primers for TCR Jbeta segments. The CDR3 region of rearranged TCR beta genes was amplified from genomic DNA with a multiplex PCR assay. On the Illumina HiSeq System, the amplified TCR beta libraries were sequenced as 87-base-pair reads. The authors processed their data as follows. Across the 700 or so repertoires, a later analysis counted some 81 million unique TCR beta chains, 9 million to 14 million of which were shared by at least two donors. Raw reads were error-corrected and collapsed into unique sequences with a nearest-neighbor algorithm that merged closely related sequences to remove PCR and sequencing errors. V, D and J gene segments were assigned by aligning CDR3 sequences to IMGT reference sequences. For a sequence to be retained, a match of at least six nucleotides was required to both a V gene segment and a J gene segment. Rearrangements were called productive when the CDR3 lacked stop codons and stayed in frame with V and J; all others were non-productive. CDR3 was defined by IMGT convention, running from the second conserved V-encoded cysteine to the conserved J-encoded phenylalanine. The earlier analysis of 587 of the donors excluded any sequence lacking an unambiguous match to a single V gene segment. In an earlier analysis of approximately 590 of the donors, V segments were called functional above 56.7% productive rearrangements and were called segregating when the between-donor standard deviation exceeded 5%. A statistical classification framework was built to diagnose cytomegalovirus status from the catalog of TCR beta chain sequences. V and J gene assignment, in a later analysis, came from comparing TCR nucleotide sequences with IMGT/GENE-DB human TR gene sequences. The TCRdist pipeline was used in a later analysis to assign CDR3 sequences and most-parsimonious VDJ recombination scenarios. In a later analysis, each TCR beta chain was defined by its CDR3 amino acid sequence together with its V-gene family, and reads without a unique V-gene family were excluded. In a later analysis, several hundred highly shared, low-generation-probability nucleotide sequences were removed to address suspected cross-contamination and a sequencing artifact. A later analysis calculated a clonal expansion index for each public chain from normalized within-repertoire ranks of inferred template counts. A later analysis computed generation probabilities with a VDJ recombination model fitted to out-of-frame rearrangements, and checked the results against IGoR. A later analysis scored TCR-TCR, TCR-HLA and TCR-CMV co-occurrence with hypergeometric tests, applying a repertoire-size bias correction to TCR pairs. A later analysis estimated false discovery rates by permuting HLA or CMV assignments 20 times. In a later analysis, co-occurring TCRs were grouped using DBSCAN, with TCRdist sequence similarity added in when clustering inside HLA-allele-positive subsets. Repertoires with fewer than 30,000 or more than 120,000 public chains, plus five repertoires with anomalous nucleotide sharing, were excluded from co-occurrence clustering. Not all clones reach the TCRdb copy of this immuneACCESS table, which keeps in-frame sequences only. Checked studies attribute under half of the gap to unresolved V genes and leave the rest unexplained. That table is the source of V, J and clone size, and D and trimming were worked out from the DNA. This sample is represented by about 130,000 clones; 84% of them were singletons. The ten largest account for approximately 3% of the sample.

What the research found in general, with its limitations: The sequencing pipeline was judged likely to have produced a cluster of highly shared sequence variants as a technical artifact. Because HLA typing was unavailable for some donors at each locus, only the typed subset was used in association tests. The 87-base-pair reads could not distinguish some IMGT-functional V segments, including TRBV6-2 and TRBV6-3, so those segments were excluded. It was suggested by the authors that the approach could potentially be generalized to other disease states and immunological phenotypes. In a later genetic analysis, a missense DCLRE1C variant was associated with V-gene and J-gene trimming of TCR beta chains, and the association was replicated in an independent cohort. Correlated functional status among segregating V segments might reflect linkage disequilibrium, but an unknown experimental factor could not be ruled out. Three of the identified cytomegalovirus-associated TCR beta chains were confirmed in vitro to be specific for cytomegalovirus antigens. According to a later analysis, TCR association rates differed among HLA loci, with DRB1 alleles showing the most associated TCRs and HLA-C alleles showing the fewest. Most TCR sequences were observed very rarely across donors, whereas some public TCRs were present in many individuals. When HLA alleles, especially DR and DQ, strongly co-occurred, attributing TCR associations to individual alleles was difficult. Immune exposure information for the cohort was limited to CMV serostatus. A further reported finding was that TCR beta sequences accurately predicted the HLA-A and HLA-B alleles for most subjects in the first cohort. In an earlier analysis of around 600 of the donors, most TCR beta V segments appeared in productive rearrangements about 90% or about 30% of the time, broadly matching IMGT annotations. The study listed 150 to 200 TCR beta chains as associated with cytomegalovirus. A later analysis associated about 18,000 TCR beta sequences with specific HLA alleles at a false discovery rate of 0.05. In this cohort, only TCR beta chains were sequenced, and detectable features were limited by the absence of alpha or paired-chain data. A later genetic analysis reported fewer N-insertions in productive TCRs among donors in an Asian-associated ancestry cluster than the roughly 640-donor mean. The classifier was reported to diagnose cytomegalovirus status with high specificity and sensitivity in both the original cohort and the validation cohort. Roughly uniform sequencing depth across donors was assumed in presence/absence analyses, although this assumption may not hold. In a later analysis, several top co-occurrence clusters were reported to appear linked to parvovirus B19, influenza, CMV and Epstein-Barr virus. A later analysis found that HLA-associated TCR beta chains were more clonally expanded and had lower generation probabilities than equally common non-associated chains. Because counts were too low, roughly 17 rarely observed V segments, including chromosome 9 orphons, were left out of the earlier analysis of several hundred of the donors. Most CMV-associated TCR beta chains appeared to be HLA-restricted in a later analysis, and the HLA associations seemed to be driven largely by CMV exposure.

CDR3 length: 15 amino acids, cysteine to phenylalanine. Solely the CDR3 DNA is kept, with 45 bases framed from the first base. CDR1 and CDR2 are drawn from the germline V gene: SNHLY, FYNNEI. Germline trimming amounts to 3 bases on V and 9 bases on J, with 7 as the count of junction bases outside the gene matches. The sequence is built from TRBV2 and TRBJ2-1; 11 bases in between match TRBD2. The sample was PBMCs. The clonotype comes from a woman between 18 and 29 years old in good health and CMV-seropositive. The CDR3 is CASSDVSGGASEQFF. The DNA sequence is TGTGCCAGCAGTGACGTTAGCGGGGGGGCCAGTGAGCAGTTCTTC.